This T cell receptor (beta chain) was recorded in a study of T-cell memory formation after mild COVID-19. About the study: The study found TCR clusters largely donor specific. Study-wide results and caveats: SARS-CoV-2 specificity was not confirmed for second-wave clones peaking on day 37.

A word on this clonotype: Its specificity is not known.

TCRdb re-derived calls from the 5' RACE reads in MiXCR, one entry per CDR3 protein. The repertoire includes 540,000 or so distinct CDR3 sequences, roughly 20% of them detected once, and around 12% sits in the top ten. Specimen: PBMCs or a T cell subset sorted from them (not recorded which). This sequence was found in an adult woman who had mild COVID-19 (a few samples of this study predate the infection). Cell type and time point are not known.

The CDR3 here is CASSQDSVRDEQFF. The CDR3, as DNA: TGTGCCAGCAGCCAGGACAGTGTTCGCGATGAGCAGTTCTTC. The genes are TRBV12-3 or TRBV12-4 and TRBJ2-1; TRBD1 is a possible D gene (6 bases). Trimming removed 6 bases from V and 8 bases from J, with 17 bases in between. This CDR3 has 14 residues.